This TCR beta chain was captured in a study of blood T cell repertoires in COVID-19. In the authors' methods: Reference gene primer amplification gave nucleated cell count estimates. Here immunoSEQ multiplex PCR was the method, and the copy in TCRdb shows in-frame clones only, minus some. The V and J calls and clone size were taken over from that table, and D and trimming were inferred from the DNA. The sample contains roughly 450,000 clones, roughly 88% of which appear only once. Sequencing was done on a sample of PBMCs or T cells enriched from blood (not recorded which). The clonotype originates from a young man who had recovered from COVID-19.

The DNA for the CDR3 is TGTGCCAGCAGTTGGTTACTAGCGGGAGGGTATAATGAGCAGTTCTTC. Translation: CASSWLLAGGYNEQFF. The chain uses TRBV27 and TRBJ2-1, with 13 bases matching TRBD2. Germline CDR1 is MNHEY and CDR2 is SMNVEV (reference sequence). After removal of 4 bases from V and 7 bases from J, the junction contained 7 bases not matched to a gene. This CDR3 contains 16 residues.